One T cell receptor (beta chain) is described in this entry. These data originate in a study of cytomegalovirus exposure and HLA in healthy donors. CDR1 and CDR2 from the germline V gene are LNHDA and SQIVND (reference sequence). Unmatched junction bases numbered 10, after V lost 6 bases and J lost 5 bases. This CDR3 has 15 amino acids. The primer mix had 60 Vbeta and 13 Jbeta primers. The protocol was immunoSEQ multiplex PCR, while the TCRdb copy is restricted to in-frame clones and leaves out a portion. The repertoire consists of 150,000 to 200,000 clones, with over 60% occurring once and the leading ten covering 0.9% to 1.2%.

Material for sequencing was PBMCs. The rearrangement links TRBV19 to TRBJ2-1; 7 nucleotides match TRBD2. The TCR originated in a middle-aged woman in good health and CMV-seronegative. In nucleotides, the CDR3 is TGTGCCAGTAGATCCGGGTCCGCGGGGGACAATGAGCAGTTCTTC. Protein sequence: CASRSGSAGDNEQFF.